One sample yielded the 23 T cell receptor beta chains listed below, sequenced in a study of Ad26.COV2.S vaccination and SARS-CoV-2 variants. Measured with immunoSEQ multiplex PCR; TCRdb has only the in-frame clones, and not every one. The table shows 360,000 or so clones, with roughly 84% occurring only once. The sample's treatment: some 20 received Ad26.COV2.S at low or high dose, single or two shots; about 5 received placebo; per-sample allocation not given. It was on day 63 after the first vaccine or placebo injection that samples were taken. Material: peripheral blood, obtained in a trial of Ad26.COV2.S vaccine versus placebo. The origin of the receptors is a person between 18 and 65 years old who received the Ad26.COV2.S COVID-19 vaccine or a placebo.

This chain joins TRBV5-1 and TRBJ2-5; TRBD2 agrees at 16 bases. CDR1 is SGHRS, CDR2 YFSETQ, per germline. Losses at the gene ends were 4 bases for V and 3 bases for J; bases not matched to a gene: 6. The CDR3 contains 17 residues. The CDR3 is CASSPGLAGGLEETQYF. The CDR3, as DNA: TGCGCCAGCAGCCCGGGACTAGCGGGGGGGTTAGAAGAGACCCAGTACTTC.

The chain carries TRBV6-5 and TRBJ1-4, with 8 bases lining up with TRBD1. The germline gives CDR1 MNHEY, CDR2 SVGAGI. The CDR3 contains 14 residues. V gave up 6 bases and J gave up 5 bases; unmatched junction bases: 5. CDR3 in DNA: TGTGCCAGCAGGTGGACAGGGACAAATGAAAAACTGTTTTTT. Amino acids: CASRWTGTNEKLFF.

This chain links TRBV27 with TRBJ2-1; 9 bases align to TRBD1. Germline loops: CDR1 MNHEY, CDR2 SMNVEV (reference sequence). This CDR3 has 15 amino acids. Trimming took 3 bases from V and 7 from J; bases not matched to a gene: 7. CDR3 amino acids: CASSLPGQGVNEQFF. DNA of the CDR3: TGTGCCAGCAGTTTGCCGGGACAGGGTGTTAATGAGCAGTTCTTC.

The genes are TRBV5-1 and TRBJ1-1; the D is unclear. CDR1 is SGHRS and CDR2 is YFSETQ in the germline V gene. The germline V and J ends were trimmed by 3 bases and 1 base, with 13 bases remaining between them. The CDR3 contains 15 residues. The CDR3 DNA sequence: TGCGCCAGCAGCTGGACTACAGATTCGAACACTGAAGCTTTCTTT. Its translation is CASSWTTDSNTEAFF.

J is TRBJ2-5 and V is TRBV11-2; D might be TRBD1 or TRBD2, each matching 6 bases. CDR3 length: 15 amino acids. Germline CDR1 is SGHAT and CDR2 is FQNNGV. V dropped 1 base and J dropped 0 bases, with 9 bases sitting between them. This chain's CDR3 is CASSLGGGYQETQYF. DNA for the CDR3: TGTGCCAGCAGCTTAGGAGGGGGGTACCAAGAGACCCAGTACTTC.

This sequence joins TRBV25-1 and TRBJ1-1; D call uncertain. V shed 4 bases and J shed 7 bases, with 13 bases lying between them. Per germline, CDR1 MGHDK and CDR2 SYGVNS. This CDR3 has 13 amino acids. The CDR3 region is CASSVQANGEAFF. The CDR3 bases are TGTGCCAGCAGTGTGCAGGCGAATGGTGAAGCTTTCTTT. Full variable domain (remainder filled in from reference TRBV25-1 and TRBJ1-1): EADIYQTPRYLVIGTGKKITLECSQTMGHDKMYWYQQDPGMELHLIHYSYGVNSTEKGDLSSESTVSRIRTEHFPLTLESARPSHTSQYLCASSVQANGEAFFGQGTRLTVV.

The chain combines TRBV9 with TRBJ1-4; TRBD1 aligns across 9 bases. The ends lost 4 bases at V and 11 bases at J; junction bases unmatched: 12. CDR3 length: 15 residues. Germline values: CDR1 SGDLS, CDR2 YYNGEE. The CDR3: CASSPEGQGREKLFF. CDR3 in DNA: TGTGCCAGCAGCCCTGAAGGACAGGGGAGAGAGAAACTGTTTTTT.

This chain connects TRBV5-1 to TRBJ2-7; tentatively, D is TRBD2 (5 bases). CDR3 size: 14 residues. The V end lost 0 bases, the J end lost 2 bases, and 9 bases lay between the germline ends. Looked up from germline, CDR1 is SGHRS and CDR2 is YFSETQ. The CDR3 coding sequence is TGCGCCAGCAGCTTGGGACCGGGGACCTACGAGCAGTACTTC. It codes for CASSLGPGTYEQYF.

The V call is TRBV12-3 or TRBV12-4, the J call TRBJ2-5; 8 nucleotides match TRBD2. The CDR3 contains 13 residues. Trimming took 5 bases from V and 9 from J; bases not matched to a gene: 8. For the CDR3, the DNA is TGTGCCAGCAGTGCAACCGGGGGGGGCCCCCAGTACTTC. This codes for CASSATGGGPQYF.

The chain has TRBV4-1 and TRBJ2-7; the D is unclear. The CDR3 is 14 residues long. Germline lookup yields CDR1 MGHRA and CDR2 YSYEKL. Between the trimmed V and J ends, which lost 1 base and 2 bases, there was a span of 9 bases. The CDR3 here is CASSQVGQTYEQYF. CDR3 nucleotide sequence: TGCGCCAGCAGCCAAGTGGGTCAAACCTACGAGCAGTACTTC.

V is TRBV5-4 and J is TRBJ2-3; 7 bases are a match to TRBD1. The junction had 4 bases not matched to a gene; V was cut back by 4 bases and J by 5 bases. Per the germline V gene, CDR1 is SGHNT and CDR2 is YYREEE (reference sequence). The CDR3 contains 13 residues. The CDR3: CASSRQGEDTQYF. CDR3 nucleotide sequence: TGTGCCAGCAGCAGACAGGGTGAAGATACGCAGTATTTT. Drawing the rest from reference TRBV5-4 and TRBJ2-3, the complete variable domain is ETGVTQSPTHLIKTRGQQVTLRCSSQSGHNTVSWYQQALGQGPQFIFQYYREEENGRGNFPPRFSGLQFPNYSSELNVNALELDDSALYLCASSRQGEDTQYFGPGTRLTVL.

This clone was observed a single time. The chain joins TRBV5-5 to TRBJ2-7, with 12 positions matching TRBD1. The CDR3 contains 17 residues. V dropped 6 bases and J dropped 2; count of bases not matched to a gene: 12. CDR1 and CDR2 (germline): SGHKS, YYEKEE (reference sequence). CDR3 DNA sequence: TGTGCCAGCACGGGACAGGGGGCCTCTCCCTTAACCTACGAGCAGTACTTC. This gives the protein CASTGQGASPLTYEQYF.

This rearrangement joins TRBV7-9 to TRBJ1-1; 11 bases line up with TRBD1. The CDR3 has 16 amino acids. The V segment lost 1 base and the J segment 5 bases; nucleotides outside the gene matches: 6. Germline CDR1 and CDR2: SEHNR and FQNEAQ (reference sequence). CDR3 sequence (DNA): TGTGCCAGCAGCTTAGTTGGACAGGGGGCGCGGACTGAAGCTTTCTTT. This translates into CASSLVGQGARTEAFF. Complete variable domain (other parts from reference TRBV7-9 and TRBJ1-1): DTGVSQNPRHKITKRGQNVTFRCDPISEHNRLYWYRQTLGQGPEFLTYFQNEAQLEKSRLLSDRFSAERPKGSFSTLEIQRTEQGDSAMYLCASSLVGQGARTEAFFGQGTRLTVV.

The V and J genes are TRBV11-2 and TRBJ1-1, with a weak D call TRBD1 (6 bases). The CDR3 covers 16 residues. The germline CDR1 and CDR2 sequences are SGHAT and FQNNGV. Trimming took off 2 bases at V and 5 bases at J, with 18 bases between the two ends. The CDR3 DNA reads TGTGCCAGCAGCTTAACCTTCAGGGGCCCGGGGACTGAAGCTTTCTTT. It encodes CASSLTFRGPGTEAFF.

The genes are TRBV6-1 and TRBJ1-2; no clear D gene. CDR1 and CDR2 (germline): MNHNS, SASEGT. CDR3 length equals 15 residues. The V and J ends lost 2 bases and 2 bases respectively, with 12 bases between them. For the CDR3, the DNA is TGTGCCAGCAGTGAAAGGTTTCAAGTCAACTATGGCTACACCTTC. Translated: CASSERFQVNYGYTF.

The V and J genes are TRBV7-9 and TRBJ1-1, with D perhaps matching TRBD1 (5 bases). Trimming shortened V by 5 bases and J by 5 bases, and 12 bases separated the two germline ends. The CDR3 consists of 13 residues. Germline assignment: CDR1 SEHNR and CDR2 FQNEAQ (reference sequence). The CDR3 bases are TGTGCCAGCAGCCTACTTGAGGGGACTGAAGCTTTCTTT. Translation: CASSLLEGTEAFF.

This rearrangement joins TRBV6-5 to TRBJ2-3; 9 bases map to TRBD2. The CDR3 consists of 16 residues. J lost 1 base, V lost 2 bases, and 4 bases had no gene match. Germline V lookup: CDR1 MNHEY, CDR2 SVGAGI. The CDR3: CASSYDERGGTDTQYF. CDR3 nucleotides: TGTGCCAGCAGTTACGACGAGCGGGGGGGCACAGATACGCAGTATTTT.

CDR3 sequence: CASSQDHGADGYTF. DNA for the CDR3: TGCGCCAGCAGCCAAGATCACGGGGCGGATGGCTACACCTTC. V gene TRBV4-1 combines with J gene TRBJ1-2; D may be TRBD1 (5 bases). Germline V gives CDR1 MGHRA, CDR2 YSYEKL. V was pared by 0 bases and J by 6 bases, with 11 bases between. The CDR3 sequence is 14 residues long.

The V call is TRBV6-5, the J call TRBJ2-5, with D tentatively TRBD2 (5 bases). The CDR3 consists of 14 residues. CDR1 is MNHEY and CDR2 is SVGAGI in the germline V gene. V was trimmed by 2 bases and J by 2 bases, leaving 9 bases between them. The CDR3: CASSYGRLQETQYF. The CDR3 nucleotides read TGTGCCAGCAGTTACGGGAGACTGCAAGAGACCCAGTACTTC.

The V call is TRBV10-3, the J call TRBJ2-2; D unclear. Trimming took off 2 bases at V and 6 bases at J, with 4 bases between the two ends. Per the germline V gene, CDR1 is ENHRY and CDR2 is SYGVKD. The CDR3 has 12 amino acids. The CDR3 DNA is TGTGCCATCAGTGAGGAAGCCGGGGAGCTGTTTTTT. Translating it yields CAISEEAGELFF.

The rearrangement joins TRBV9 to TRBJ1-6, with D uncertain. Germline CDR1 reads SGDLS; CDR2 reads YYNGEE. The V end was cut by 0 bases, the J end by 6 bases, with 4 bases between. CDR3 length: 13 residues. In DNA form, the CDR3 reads TGTGCCAGCAGCGTAGGGACTAATTCACCCCTCCACTTT. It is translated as CASSVGTNSPLHF.

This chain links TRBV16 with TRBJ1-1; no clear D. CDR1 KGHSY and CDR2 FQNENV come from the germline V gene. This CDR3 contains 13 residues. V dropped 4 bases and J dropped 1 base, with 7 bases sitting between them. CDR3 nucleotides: TGTGCCAGCAGCCGCCCGGGGAACACTGAAGCTTTCTTT. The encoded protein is CASSRPGNTEAFF.

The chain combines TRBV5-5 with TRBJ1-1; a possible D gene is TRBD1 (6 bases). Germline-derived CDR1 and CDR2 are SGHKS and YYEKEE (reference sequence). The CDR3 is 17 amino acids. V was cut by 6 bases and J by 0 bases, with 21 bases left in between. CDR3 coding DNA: TGTGCCAGCACCGTTTCGCCAGGGGCCCCGATGAACACTGAAGCTTTCTTT. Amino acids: CASTVSPGAPMNTEAFF.